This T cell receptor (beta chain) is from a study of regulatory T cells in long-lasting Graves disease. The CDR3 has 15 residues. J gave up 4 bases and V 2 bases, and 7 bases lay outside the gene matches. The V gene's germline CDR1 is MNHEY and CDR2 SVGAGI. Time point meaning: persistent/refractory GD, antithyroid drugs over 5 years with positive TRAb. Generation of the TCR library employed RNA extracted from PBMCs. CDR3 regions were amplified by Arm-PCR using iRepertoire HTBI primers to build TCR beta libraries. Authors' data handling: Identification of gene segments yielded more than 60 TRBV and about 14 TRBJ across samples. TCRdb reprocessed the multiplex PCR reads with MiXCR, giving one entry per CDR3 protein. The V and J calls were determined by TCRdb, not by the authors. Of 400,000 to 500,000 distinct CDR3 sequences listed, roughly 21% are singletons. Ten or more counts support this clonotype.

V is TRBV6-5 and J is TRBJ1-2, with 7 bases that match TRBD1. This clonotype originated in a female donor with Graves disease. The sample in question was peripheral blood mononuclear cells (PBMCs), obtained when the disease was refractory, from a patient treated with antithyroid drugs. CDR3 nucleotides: TGTGCCAGCAGTTACGCGACAGGGCTGGGCTATGGCTACACCTTC. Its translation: CASSYATGLGYGYTF.